This T cell receptor (beta chain) is drawn from a study of molecular identifiers for immune sequencing clone quantification. CDR3 length equals 15 residues. From germline, CDR1 is LGHNA and CDR2 YSLEER. Each CDR3 protein gets one entry after TCRdb re-called the PCR reads with MiXCR. The sample has more than 250,000 distinct CDR3 sequences; 20% to 25% are singletons. A remark on this clonotype: It may be a read error: a sequence one base away is much more abundant.

The chain recombines TRBV4-3 with TRBJ1-5, with D possibly being TRBD1 (6 bases). This TCR derives from a human donor in good health. Some libraries in this study had Jurkat cell RNA spiked in. Sequenced input: naive CD8+ T cells from blood, with Jurkat cell RNA spiked in. Subset specified: FACS-sorted CD8+CD4-CCR7+CD45RA+ naive T cells. CDR3 DNA: TGCGCCAACAGCTCGGACAGCCACAGCAATCAGCCCCAGCATTTT. It yields the protein CANSSDSHSNQPQHF.